Sequencing of this T cell receptor beta chain was carried out in a study of CD8 T cells in ankylosing spondylitis. CDR3 length: 14 amino acids. Between the trimmed V and J ends, which lost 6 bases and 3 bases, there was a span of 15 bases. CDR1 is DFQATT, CDR2 SNEGSKA, per germline (reference sequence). General observations from the study: Several of the motif variants were reported before in synovial fluid and blood from reactive arthritis. Those disease-linked clones were CD8+; they were also relatively rare in peripheral blood.

This clonotype was detected ten times or more. No antigen is known for it. TCRdb called the 5' RACE reads again in MiXCR, with one record for every CDR3 protein. The table lists approximately 45,000 distinct CDR3 sequences, approximately 9.9% of them singletons. The chain carries TRBV20-1 and TRBJ2-1; D possibly corresponds to TRBD1 (6 bases). Material for sequencing was blood, either unsorted or a sorted T cell fraction (not recorded which). This TCR was recovered from a male donor with ankylosing spondylitis or in good health (not recorded which). CDR3 in amino acids: CSAIQGTGYNEQFF. The CDR3 DNA reads as TGCAGTGCGATACAGGGTACGGGCTACAATGAGCAGTTCTTC.